Below are 28 T cell receptor beta chains sequenced from a single sample in a study of blood T cell repertoires in COVID-19. Sequenced by immunoSEQ multiplex PCR; TCRdb stores in-frame clones only, minus some. This table has under 250,000 clones, around 80% appearing once. The sample was peripheral blood. These receptors all come from a middle-aged woman with acute or convalescent COVID-19.

V gene TRBV6-5 combines with J gene TRBJ2-7; TRBD2 matches at 9 bases. Per the germline V gene, CDR1 is MNHEY and CDR2 is SVGAGI. The CDR3 sequence is 14 residues long. V trimming: 5 bases; J trimming: 2 bases; junction bases outside the gene matches: 4. The CDR3 spells CASSRLADTYEQYF. The CDR3 DNA follows: TGTGCCAGCAGTCGACTAGCGGATACCTACGAGCAGTACTTC.

The chain has TRBV4-2 and TRBJ1-2; no clear D gene. CDR3 length: 16 residues. From germline, CDR1 is LGHNA and CDR2 YNFKEQ. With 2 bases removed from V and 0 bases from J, the gap between germline ends came to 13 bases. DNA of the CDR3: TGTGCCAGCAGCCAAACAATGAGCGTAGCTAACTATGGCTACACCTTC. Its protein product is CASSQTMSVANYGYTF.

The V gene is TRBV11-2, the J gene TRBJ1-2, with D unresolved. V lost 3 bases and J 5 bases, leaving 13 bases between the germline ends. The CDR3 is 14 residues long. Germline assignment: CDR1 SGHAT and CDR2 FQNNGV. The CDR3 nucleotides read TGTGCCAGCAGCTTGTCCCCGGTGCAATATGGCTACACCTTC. This codes for CASSLSPVQYGYTF.

The chain employs TRBV7-2 and TRBJ1-1; TRBD1 is a possible D gene (6 bases). V shed 3 bases and J shed 2 bases, with 10 bases lying between them. CDR1 and CDR2 from the germline V gene are SGHTA and FQGNSA. The CDR3 loop spans 14 amino acids. The CDR3 is CASSFPGTNTEAFF. The CDR3 DNA follows: TGTGCCAGCAGCTTTCCCGGGACAAACACTGAAGCTTTCTTT.

The gene calls are TRBV10-3 and TRBJ2-6; TRBD1 might be the D (5 bases). Germline CDR1 reads ENHRY; CDR2 reads SYGVKD. The CDR3 loop spans 16 amino acids. Trimming left V 3 bases short and J 1 base short, with 10 bases between. CDR3 residues: CAISETSGSGANVLTF. DNA for the CDR3: TGTGCCATCAGTGAAACGTCAGGGTCTGGGGCCAACGTCCTGACTTTC.

The chain carries TRBV6-6 and TRBJ2-1; D might be TRBD2 (5 bases). V lost 2 bases, J lost 7 bases, and 15 bases lay in between. The CDR3 sequence is 15 residues long. CDR1 and CDR2 (germline): MNHNY, SVGAGI (reference sequence). This CDR3 reads CASSYPNRDVNEQFF. The CDR3, as DNA: TGTGCCAGCAGTTACCCGAATCGGGATGTAAATGAGCAGTTCTTC.

CDR3 nucleotide sequence: TGTGCCAGTCAGGGTCGGTGGCGTTCACCCCTCCACTTT. Encoded protein: CASQGRWRSPLHF. The chain combines TRBV19 with TRBJ1-6; D is possibly TRBD1 (5 bases). Looked up from germline, CDR1 is LNHDA and CDR2 is SQIVND (reference sequence). This CDR3 comprises 13 residues. The V end was cut by 8 bases, the J end by 9 bases, with 14 bases between.

V and J are TRBV19 and TRBJ2-2, with D maybe TRBD2 (6 bases). This CDR3 region has 14 residues. Trimming removed 3 bases from V and 7 bases from J, with 12 bases in between. The germline CDR1 and CDR2 sequences are LNHDA and SQIVND (reference sequence). The chain's CDR3 is CASSMGGGHGELFF. CDR3 nucleotide sequence: TGTGCCAGTAGTATGGGGGGTGGCCACGGGGAGCTGTTTTTT.

The chain joins TRBV6-5 to TRBJ1-5; D is uncertain. CDR1 and CDR2 (germline): MNHEY, SVGAGI. Trimming stripped 2 bases from V and 6 bases from J, with 14 bases between. The CDR3 has 15 residues. The CDR3 loop reads CASSYVEVPSQPQHF. CDR3 coding DNA: TGTGCCAGCAGTTACGTAGAGGTCCCAAGTCAGCCCCAGCATTTT.

This clone appeared a few times. The chain joins TRBV4-3 to TRBJ2-3, with D unclear. The CDR3 spans 14 residues. Germline assignment: CDR1 LGHNA and CDR2 YSLEER. The V and J ends lost 0 bases and 3 bases respectively, with 7 bases between them. CDR3 nucleotide sequence: TGCGCCAGCAGCCAAGATCTATGGACAGATACGCAGTATTTT. It is translated as CASSQDLWTDTQYF.

This clone has only a few counts. V and J are TRBV2 and TRBJ2-3; TRBD2 agrees at 7 bases. With 4 bases clipped from V and 4 bases from J, the junction kept 8 bases outside the gene matches. This CDR3 region has 15 residues. Germline lookup yields CDR1 SNHLY and CDR2 FYNNEI. The CDR3 protein is CASSGGRGVADTQYF. In nucleotides, the CDR3 is TGTGCCAGCAGTGGAGGCCGGGGGGTTGCAGATACGCAGTATTTT. The whole variable domain, filled in from reference TRBV2 and TRBJ2-3, reads EPEVTQTPSHQVTQMGQEVILRCVPISNHLYFYWYRQILGQKVEFLVSFYNNEISEKSEIFDDQFSVERPDGSNFTLKIRSTKLEDSAMYFCASSGGRGVADTQYFGPGTRLTVL.

This chain links TRBV2 with TRBJ1-2; 7 bases fit TRBD1. The J segment lost 8 bases and the V segment lost 4 bases, leaving 7 bases of the junction unmatched. CDR1 and CDR2 (germline): SNHLY, FYNNEI. CDR3 length: 13 residues. This CDR3 is CASSVEQGRGYTF. The CDR3 DNA reads as TGTGCCAGCAGTGTGGAACAGGGGCGAGGCTACACCTTC.

This sequence joins TRBV27 and TRBJ2-1; D not resolved. The CDR3 runs 12 residues. The V end was cut by 4 bases, the J end by 4 bases, with 5 bases between. CDR1 is MNHEY and CDR2 is SMNVEV in the germline V gene (reference sequence). The CDR3 bases are TGTGCCAGCAGTTCAGGATACAATGAGCAGTTCTTC. Its translation: CASSSGYNEQFF.

This chain links TRBV10-3 with TRBJ1-1; a weak D match, TRBD1 (6 bases). Germline CDR1 is ENHRY and CDR2 is SYGVKD. The V end was cut by 8 bases, the J end by 8 bases, with 18 bases between. This CDR3 has 13 residues. CDR3 DNA: TGTGCCATCGGCGGGCGAAGGACAGAGGAAGCTTTCTTT. Translating gives CAIGGRRTEEAFF.

This clone was seen a single time. The V and J genes are TRBV7-2 and TRBJ2-7; D ambiguous. Trimming cost V 4 bases and J 0 bases, with 10 bases left between them. Germline CDR1 is SGHTA and CDR2 is FQGNSA. The CDR3 contains 14 residues. The DNA of the CDR3 is TGTGCCAGCAGCTCGGTAACGAGCTCCTACGAGCAGTACTTC. Its protein product is CASSSVTSSYEQYF.

CDR3 region: CASTPGTGGNYGYTF. For the CDR3, the DNA is TGCGCCAGCACCCCCGGGACAGGGGGCAACTATGGCTACACCTTC. The J gene is TRBJ1-2, the V gene TRBV5-1; 12 bases match TRBD1. The CDR3 covers 15 residues. Germline V gene lookup returns CDR1 SGHRS and CDR2 YFSETQ. Losses at the gene ends were 6 bases for V and 2 bases for J; bases not matched to a gene: 5.

This clone was observed once. The same CDR3 also results from other DNA sequences found in this sample. The J gene is TRBJ2-3, the V gene TRBV5-1; no firm D call. Germline V gene lookup returns CDR1 SGHRS and CDR2 YFSETQ. V was shortened by 0 bases and J by 5 bases, with 10 bases between the two germline ends. CDR3 size: 14 residues. CDR3 DNA sequence: TGCGCCAGCAGCTTGGCCGGTCTTGGAGATACGCAGTATTTT. Amino acids: CASSLAGLGDTQYF.

This clone was observed at least ten times. The V call is TRBV19, the J call TRBJ1-1, with 8 bases fitting TRBD1. Trimming took 0 bases from V and 4 from J; bases not matched to a gene: 4. The CDR3 has 15 amino acids. Looked up from germline, CDR1 is LNHDA and CDR2 is SQIVND (reference sequence). Here the CDR3 reads CASSIEGQARTEAFF. CDR3 DNA: TGTGCCAGTAGTATAGAGGGACAGGCTCGCACTGAAGCTTTCTTT.

V usage is TRBV19 and J usage is TRBJ1-3; D ambiguous. This CDR3 spans 13 amino acids. Germline CDR1 reads LNHDA; CDR2 reads SQIVND (reference sequence). V was trimmed by 6 bases and J by 0 bases, leaving 6 bases between them. CDR3: CASRDFSGNTIYF. In DNA form, the CDR3 reads TGTGCCAGTAGGGACTTCTCTGGAAACACCATATATTTT.

The V and J genes are TRBV7-2 and TRBJ2-7, with 14 bases aligning to TRBD2. V lost 5 bases and J lost 4; bases outside the gene matches: 10. This CDR3 contains 17 residues. Germline V gene data show CDR1 as SGHTA and CDR2 as FQGNSA. CDR3 amino acids: CASSKGTSGSARYEQYF. The CDR3 DNA is TGTGCCAGCAGCAAAGGGACTAGCGGGAGTGCGAGGTACGAGCAGTACTTC.

V and J are TRBV11-2 and TRBJ1-5, with 8 bases lining up with TRBD1. CDR3 length: 15 amino acids. V dropped 5 bases and J dropped 4; count of bases not matched to a gene: 7. From germline, CDR1 is SGHAT and CDR2 FQNNGV. The CDR3 region is CASSNGQGANQPQHF. CDR3 in DNA: TGTGCCAGCAGCAATGGGCAGGGGGCGAATCAGCCCCAGCATTTT.

This clone is a singleton in its sample. Other DNA sequences in this sample translate to the same CDR3. The rearrangement links TRBV29-1 to TRBJ1-2; 9 positions agree with TRBD1. This CDR3 comprises 14 residues. Losses at the gene ends were 6 bases for V and 8 bases for J; bases not matched to a gene: 13. Germline-derived CDR1 and CDR2 are SQVTM and ANQGSEA. CDR3 region: CSVAGQGSSYGYTF. For the CDR3, the DNA is TGCAGCGTAGCGGGACAGGGTAGCTCCTACGGCTACACCTTC.

The CDR3 is CSAGGRPYEQYF. The DNA for the CDR3 is TGCAGCGCAGGGGGCCGACCCTACGAGCAGTACTTC. The chain recombines TRBV29-1 with TRBJ2-7, with 8 nucleotides matching TRBD1. The CDR3 spans 12 residues. Germline V gene lookup returns CDR1 SQVTM and CDR2 ANQGSEA. J gave up 2 bases and V 7 bases, and 4 bases lay outside the gene matches.

For the CDR3, the DNA is TGTGCCAGCAGGACAGGGCAGAACTATGGCTACACCTTC. As protein: CASRTGQNYGYTF. This sequence joins TRBV6-5 and TRBJ1-2, with 7 bases identical to TRBD1. Germline assignment: CDR1 MNHEY and CDR2 SVGAGI. Unmatched junction bases numbered 3, after V lost 6 bases and J lost 2 bases. This CDR3 region has 13 residues.

This sequence joins TRBV5-1 and TRBJ2-7; possible D gene TRBD1, 7 bases. The CDR3 runs 16 residues. Trimming left V 4 bases short and J 3 bases short, with 20 bases between. Germline CDR1 and CDR2: SGHRS and YFSETQ. The CDR3 is CASSPTPGGLSYEQYF. For the CDR3, the DNA is TGCGCCAGCAGCCCAACCCCAGGGGGGTTAAGCTACGAGCAGTACTTC. Full variable domain (outside the CDR3, taken from reference TRBV5-1 and TRBJ2-7): KAGVTQTPRYLIKTRGQQVTLSCSPISGHRSVSWYQQTPGQGLQFLFEYFSETQRNKGNFPGRFSGRQFSNSRSEMNVSTLELGDSALYLCASSPTPGGLSYEQYFGPGTRLTVT.

V is TRBV12-5 and J is TRBJ2-7; 8 bases fit TRBD1. Germline V lookup: CDR1 LGHNT, CDR2 FRNRAP. The V and J ends lost 6 bases and 5 bases, in that order; junction bases with no gene match: 6. This CDR3 region has 13 residues. CDR3 nucleotides: TGTGCTAGTGGGTCGGACAGGGCCCACGAGCAGTACTTC. This translates into CASGSDRAHEQYF.

V gene TRBV7-2 combines with J gene TRBJ1-2; D gene uncertain. With 3 bases removed from V and 3 bases from J, the gap between germline ends came to 20 bases. Germline-derived CDR1 and CDR2 are SGHTA and FQGNSA. This CDR3 is 17 amino acids long. CDR3 residues: CASSFAGSRNVYYGYTF. In DNA, the CDR3 is TGTGCCAGCAGCTTTGCGGGATCCCGTAACGTTTACTATGGCTACACCTTC.

The chain couples TRBV19 to TRBJ1-1; TRBD1 might be the D (6 bases). The CDR3 runs to 13 residues. CDR1 LNHDA and CDR2 SQIVND come from the germline V gene (reference sequence). Trimming left V 7 bases short and J 0 bases short, with 9 bases between. DNA for the CDR3: TGTGCCAGTATCGGGACATTGAACACTGAAGCTTTCTTT. Amino acid sequence: CASIGTLNTEAFF.